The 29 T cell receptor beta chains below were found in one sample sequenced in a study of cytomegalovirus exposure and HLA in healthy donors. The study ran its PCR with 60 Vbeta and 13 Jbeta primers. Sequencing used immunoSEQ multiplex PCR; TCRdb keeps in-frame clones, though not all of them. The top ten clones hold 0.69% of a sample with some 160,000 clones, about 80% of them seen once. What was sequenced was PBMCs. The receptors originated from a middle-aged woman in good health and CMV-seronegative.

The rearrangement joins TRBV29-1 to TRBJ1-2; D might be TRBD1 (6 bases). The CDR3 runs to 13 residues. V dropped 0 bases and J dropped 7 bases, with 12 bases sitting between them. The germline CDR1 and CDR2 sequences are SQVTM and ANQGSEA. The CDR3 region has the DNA TGCAGCGTTGAAGAGGTCAGGGGATTTGGCTACACCTTC. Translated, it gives CSVEEVRGFGYTF.

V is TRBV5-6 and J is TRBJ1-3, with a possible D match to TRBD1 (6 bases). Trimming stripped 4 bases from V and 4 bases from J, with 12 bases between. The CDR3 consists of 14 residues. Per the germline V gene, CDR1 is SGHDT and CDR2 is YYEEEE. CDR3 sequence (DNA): TGTGCCAGCAGCCTACAGGGTATGGGAAACACCATATATTTT. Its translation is CASSLQGMGNTIYF.

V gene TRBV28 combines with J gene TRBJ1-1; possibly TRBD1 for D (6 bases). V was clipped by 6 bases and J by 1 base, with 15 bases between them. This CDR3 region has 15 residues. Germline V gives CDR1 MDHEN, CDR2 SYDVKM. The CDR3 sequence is CASSMGGARNTEAFF. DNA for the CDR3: TGTGCCAGCAGCATGGGGGGGGCGCGGAACACTGAAGCTTTCTTT.

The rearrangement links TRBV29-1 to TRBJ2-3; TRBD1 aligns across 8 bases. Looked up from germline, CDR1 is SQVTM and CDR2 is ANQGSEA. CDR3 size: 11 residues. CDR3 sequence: CTMDRADTQYF. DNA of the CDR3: TGCACTATGGACAGGGCAGATACGCAGTATTTT.

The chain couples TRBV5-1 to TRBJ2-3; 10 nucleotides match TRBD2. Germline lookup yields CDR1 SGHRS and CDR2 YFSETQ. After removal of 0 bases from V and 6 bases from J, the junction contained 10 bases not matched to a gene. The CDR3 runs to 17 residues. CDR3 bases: TGCGCCAGCAGCTTGGTGGCTAGCGGGGGCCTGCGGGATACGCAGTATTTT. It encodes CASSLVASGGLRDTQYF. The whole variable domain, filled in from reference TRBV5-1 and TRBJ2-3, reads KAGVTQTPRYLIKTRGQQVTLSCSPISGHRSVSWYQQTPGQGLQFLFEYFSETQRNKGNFPGRFSGRQFSNSRSEMNVSTLELGDSALYLCASSLVASGGLRDTQYFGPGTRLTVL.

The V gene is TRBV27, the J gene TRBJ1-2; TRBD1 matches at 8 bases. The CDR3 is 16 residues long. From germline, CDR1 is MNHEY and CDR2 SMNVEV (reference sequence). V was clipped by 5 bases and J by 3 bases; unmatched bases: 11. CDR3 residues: CASSPASGGRHYGYTF. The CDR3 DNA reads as TGTGCCAGCAGTCCTGCGTCAGGGGGCCGTCACTATGGCTACACCTTC.

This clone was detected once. The CDR3 region has the DNA TGTGCCAGCAGTGCCAACCAGGGAGGGATCGGCACCTTC. Its translation: CASSANQGGIGTF. V and J are TRBV6-4 and TRBJ1-2, with a tentative D call TRBD1 (5 bases). V lost 4 bases, J lost 13 bases, and 19 bases lay in between. The germline CDR1 and CDR2 sequences are MRHNA and SNTAGT. This CDR3 spans 13 amino acids.

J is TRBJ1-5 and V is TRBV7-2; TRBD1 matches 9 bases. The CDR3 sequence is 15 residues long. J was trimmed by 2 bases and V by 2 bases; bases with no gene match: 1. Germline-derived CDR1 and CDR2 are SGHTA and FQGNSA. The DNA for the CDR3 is TGTGCCAGCAGCTTAACAGGGGGCGGCAATCAGCCCCAGCATTTT. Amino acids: CASSLTGGGNQPQHF.

The CDR3 loop is CSVERGLRQGIYEQYF. The CDR3 nucleotides are TGCAGCGTTGAAAGGGGTTTGAGACAGGGGATCTACGAGCAGTACTTC. The chain is built from TRBV29-1 and TRBJ2-7, with 8 bases aligning to TRBD1. Germline assignment: CDR1 SQVTM and CDR2 ANQGSEA. This CDR3 has 16 residues. V shed 2 bases, J shed 3 bases, and the junction held 12 bases outside the gene matches.

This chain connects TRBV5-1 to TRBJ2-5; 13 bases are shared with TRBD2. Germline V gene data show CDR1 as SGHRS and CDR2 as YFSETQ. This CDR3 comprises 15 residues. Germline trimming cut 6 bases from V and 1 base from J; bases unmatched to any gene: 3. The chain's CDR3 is CASKGLAGSQETQYF. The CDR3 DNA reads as TGCGCCAGCAAGGGACTAGCGGGGAGCCAAGAGACCCAGTACTTC.

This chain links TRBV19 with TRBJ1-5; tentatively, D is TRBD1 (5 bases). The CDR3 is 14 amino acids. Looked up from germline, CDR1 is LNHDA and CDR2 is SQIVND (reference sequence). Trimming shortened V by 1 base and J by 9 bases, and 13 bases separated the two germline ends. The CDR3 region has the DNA TGTGCCAGTAGTATAGGGGCAGGGTATCCGCCCCAGCATTTT. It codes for CASSIGAGYPPQHF. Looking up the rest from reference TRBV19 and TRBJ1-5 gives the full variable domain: DGGITQSPKYLFRKEGQNVTLSCEQNLNHDAMYWYRQDPGQGLRLIYYSQIVNDFQKGDIAEGYSVSREKKESFPLTVTSAQKNPTAFYLCASSIGAGYPPQHFGDGTRLSIL.

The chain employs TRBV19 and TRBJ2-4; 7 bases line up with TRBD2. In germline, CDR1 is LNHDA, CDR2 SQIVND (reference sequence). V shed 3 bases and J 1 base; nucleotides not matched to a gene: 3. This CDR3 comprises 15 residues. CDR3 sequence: CASSINGRAKNIQYF. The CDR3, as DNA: TGTGCCAGTAGTATTAACGGGAGGGCCAAAAACATTCAGTACTTC.

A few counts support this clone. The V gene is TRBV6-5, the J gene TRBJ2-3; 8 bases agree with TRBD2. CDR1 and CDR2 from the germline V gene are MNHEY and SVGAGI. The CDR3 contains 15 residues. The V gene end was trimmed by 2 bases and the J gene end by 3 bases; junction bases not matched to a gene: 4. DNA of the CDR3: TGTGCCAGCAGTTACGGCGGGAGGCAAACAGATACGCAGTATTTT. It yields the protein CASSYGGRQTDTQYF.

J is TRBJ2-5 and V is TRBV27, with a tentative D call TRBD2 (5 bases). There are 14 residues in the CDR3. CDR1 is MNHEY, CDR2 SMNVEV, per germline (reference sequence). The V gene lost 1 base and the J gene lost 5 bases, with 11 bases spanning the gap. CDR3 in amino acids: CASSLYAGGETQYF. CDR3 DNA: TGTGCCAGCAGTTTATACGCAGGCGGGGAGACCCAGTACTTC.

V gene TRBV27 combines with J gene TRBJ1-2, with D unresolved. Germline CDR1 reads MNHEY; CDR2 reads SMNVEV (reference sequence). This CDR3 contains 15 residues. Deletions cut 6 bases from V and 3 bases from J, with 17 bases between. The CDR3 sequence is CASRPSGGKDYGYTF. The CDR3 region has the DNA TGTGCCAGCAGACCCTCTGGAGGGAAGGACTATGGCTACACCTTC.

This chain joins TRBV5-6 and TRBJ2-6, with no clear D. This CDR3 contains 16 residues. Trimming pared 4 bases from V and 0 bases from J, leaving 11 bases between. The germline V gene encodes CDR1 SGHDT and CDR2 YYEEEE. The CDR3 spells CASSRFSVSGANVLTF. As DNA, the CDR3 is TGTGCCAGCAGCCGCTTCTCAGTCTCTGGGGCCAACGTCCTGACTTTC.

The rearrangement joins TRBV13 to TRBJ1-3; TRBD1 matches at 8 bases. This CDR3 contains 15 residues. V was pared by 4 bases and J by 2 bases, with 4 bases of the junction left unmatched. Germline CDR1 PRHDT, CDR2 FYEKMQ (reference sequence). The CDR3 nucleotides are TGTGCCAGCAGCTCACAGGGGGTTGCTGGAAACACCATATATTTT. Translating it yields CASSSQGVAGNTIYF.

This chain's CDR3 is CASSQDSGSGNTIYF. The CDR3 nucleotides read TGCGCCAGCAGCCAAGATTCAGGGTCCGGAAACACCATATATTTT. The gene calls are TRBV4-1 and TRBJ1-3, with D possibly TRBD1 on 5 matching bases. Germline CDR1 is MGHRA and CDR2 is YSYEKL. V was cut by 0 bases and J by 4 bases, with 10 bases left in between. The CDR3 has 15 residues.

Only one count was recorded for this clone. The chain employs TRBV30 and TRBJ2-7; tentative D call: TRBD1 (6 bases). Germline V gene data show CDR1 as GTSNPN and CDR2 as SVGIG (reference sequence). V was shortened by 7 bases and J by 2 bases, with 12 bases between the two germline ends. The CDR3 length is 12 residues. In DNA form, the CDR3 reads TGTGCCTCCCGACAGGCAACCTACGAGCAGTACTTC. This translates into CASRQATYEQYF.

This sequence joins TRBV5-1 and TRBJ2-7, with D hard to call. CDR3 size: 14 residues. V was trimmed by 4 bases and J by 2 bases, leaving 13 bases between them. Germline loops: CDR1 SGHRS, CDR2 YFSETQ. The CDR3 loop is CASSQDRGAYEQYF. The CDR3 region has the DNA TGCGCCAGCAGCCAAGACCGCGGTGCCTACGAGCAGTACTTC.

The CDR3 DNA reads TGTGCCAGCAGCTTAAGGACTAGCGGATCAACCTACGAGCAGTACTTC. The encoded protein is CASSLRTSGSTYEQYF. The chain has TRBV7-9 and TRBJ2-7; the match to TRBD2 covers 10 bases. The CDR3 length is 16 residues. The ends lost 2 bases at V and 2 bases at J; junction bases unmatched: 6. Germline V gives CDR1 SEHNR, CDR2 FQNEAQ (reference sequence).

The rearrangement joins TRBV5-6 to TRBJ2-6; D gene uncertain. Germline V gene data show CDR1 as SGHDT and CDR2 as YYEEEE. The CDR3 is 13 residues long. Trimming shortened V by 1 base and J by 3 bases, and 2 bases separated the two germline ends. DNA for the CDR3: TGTGCCAGCAGCTTGCTTGGGGCCAACGTCCTGACTTTC. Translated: CASSLLGANVLTF.

CDR3: CASTGDLTEAFF. In nucleotides, the CDR3 is TGTGCCAGCACAGGGGACCTCACTGAAGCTTTCTTT. The V call is TRBV25-1, the J call TRBJ1-1; D perhaps matches TRBD1 (6 bases). Per germline, CDR1 MGHDK and CDR2 SYGVNS. The CDR3 has 12 residues. V was shortened by 7 bases and J by 4 bases, with 10 bases between the two germline ends.

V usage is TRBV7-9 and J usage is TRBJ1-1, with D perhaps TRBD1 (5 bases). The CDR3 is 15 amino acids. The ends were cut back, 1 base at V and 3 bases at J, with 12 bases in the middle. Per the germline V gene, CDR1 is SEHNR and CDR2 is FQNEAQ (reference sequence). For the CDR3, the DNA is TGTGCCAGCAGCTTAGTCAAGGGGCCCTACACTGAAGCTTTCTTT. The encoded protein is CASSLVKGPYTEAFF.

The CDR3 protein is CASAQDYEQYF. The CDR3 nucleotides are TGTGCCAGTGCTCAGGACTACGAGCAGTACTTC. The J gene is TRBJ2-5, the V gene TRBV19; no reliable D call. The J call could be wrong; TRBJ2-7 is a better fit for the DNA end. CDR1 is LNHDA, CDR2 SQIVND, per germline (reference sequence). This CDR3 comprises 11 residues.

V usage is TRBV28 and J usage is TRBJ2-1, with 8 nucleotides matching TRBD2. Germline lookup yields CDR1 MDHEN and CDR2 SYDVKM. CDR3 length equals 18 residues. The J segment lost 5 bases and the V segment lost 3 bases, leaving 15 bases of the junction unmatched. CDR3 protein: CASSFSPGLGSVDNEQFF. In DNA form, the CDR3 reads TGTGCCAGCAGTTTCTCTCCGGGACTAGGTTCCGTTGACAATGAGCAGTTCTTC.

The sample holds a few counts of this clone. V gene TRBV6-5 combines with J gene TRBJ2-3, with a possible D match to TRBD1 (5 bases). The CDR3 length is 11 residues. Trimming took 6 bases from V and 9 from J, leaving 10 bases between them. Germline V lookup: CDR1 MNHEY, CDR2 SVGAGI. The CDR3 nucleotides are TGTGCCAGCAGAGACAGAGGCACGCAGTATTTT. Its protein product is CASRDRGTQYF.

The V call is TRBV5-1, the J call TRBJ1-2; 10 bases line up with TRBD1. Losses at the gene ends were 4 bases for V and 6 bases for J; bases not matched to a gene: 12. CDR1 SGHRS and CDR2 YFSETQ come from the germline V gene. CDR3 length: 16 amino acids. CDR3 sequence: CASSLLGTGEWNGYTF. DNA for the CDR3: TGCGCCAGCAGCCTACTGGGGACAGGGGAGTGGAATGGCTACACCTTC.

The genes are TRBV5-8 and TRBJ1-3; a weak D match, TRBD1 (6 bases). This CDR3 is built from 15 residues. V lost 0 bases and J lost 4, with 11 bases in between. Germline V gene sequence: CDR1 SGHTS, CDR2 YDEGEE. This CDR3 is CASSLVQGTGNTIYF. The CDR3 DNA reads TGTGCCAGCAGCTTGGTACAGGGAACGGGAAACACCATATATTTT.